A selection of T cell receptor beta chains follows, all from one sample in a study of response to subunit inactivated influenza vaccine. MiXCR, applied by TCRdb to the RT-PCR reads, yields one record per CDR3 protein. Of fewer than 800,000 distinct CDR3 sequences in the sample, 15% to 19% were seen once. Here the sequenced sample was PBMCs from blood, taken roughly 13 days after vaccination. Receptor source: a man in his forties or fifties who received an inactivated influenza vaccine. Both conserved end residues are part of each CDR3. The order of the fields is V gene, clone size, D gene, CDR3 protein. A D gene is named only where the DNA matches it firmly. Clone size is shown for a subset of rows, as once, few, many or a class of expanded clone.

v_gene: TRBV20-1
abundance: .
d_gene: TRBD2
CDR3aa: CSARGSGKSTDTQYF

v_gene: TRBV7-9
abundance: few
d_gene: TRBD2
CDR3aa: CASSSQGEGIQYF

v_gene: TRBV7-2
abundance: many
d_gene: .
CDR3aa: CASSLTSGYNEQFF

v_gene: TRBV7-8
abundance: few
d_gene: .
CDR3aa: CASSLIGEGTEAFF

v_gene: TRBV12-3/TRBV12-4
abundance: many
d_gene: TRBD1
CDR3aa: CASRDRGNEQFF

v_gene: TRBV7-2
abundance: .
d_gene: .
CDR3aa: CASSWGPANTEAFF

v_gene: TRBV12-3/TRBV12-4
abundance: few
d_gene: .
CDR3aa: CASSLRERQPQHF

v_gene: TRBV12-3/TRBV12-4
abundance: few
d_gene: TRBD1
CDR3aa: CASRDRDRNEKLFF

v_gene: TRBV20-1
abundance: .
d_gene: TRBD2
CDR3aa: CSARGVRTSDSYEQYF

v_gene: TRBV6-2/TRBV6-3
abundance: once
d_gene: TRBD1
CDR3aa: CASSYTQGAGETQYF

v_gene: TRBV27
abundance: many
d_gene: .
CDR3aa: CASSLRQEPNYGYTF

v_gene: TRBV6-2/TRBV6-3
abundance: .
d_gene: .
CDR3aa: CASSLQTTEAFF

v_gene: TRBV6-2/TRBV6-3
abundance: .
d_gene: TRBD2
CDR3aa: CASSYPSGRGAINEQFF

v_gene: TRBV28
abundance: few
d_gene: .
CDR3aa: CASSLMGFSTDTQYF

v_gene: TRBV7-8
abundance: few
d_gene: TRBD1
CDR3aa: CASSPRQGEGEKLFF

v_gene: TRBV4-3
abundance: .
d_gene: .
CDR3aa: CASSQEGGGANVLTF

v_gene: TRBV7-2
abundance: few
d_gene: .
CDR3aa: CASSLVSRQNAGELFF

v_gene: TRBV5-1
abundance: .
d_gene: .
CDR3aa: CASSFSGNNEKLFF

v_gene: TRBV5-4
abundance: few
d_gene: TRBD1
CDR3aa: CASSAGQGSYEQYF

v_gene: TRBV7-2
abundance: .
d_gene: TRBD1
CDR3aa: CASSWGQLETQYF

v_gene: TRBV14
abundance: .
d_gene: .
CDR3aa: CASSQEIRTGELFF

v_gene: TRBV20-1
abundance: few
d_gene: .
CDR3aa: CSARDPGSGPAYEQYF

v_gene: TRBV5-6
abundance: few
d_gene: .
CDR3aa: CASSLDGTPYF

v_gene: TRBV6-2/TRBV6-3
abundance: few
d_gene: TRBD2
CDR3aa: CASSRRTSGRSTDTQYF

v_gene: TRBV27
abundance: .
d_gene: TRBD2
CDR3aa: CASSLLLAGVHEQFF

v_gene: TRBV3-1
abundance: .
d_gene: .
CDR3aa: CASSQVMIQRSGEQFF

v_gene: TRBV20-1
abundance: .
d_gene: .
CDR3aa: CSVPRGTTDTQYF

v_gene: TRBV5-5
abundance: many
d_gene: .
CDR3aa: CASSLTSRSSYEQYF

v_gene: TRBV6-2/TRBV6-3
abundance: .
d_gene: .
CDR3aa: CASSYSTRDNSYEQYF

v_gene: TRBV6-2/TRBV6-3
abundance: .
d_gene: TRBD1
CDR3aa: CASSFQMTGASF

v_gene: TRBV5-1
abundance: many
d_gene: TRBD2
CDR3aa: CASSLATSGFYNEQFF

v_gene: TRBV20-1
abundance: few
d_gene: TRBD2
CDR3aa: CSAASSGATDTQYF

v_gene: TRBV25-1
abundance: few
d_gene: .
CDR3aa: CASSHFTPGRVDEQYF